A selection of T cell receptor beta chains follows, all from one sample in a study of T cell responses to AZD1222 COVID-19 vaccine. Only in-frame clones appear in the TCRdb table, and some are missing; sequencing was by immunoSEQ multiplex PCR. This repertoire shows about 99,000 clones, approximately 89% found once; its top ten account for 6.5% to 10%. The input for sequencing was peripheral blood, taken 28 days after the second AZD1222 dose. The receptors originated from an adult who received the AZD1222 COVID-19 vaccine. CDR3s include the opening cysteine and the closing phenylalanine or tryptophan. The D gene is left open where the match is weak. Clone size appears in some rows only: once, few, many, or a class for an expanded clone.

-	TRBD2	TRBV5-1	TRBJ2-1	TGCGCCAGCAGCCCTAGCGGGGCTTACAATGAGCAGTTCTTC	CASSPSGAYNEQFF
-	TRBD2	TRBV28	TRBJ2-4	TGTGCCAGCAGAACGGGGCGGGAGGGAGACATTCAGTACTTC	CASRTGREGDIQYF
few	-	TRBV19	TRBJ2-6	TGTGCCAGTAGTCCCCCCCCAGGCCTTGGTGGGGCCAACGTCCTGACTTTC	CASSPPPGLGGANVLTF
-	-	TRBV28	TRBJ2-7	TGTGCCAGCAGTTTATCCCTCGGAGAGCAGTACTTC	CASSLSLGEQYF
-	TRBD2	TRBV2	TRBJ2-3	TGTGCCAGCAGTGAAGAGGGGGGAGGGACTAGCCGAACAGATACGCAGTATTTT	CASSEEGGGTSRTDTQYF
-	TRBD2	TRBV28	TRBJ2-1	TGTGCCAGCACAGGACTAGCGGGCTACAATGAGCAGTTCTTC	CASTGLAGYNEQFF
few	-	TRBV2	TRBJ1-4	TGTGCCAGCAGTGCCGAAAAGGAGAGCGAAAAACTGTTTTTT	CASSAEKESEKLFF
-	-	TRBV6-6	TRBJ2-7	TGTGCCAGCAGTACGCAGCCAGGGCAAGAGCAGTACTTC	CASSTQPGQEQYF
once	-	TRBV19	TRBJ1-2	TGTGCCAGTAGTGAGGAAGGTAACTATGGCTACACCTTC	CASSEEGNYGYTF
-	TRBD2	TRBV19	TRBJ2-7	TGTGCCAGTAGCCGCCGCGGTAGCGGGACGTACGAGCAGTACTTC	CASSRRGSGTYEQYF
-	TRBD2	TRBV25-1	TRBJ2-1	TGTGCCAGCAGTGAATATAAGGACCTAGCGGGCTACAATGAGCAGTTCTTC	CASSEYKDLAGYNEQFF
-	TRBD1	TRBV10-3	TRBJ1-2	TGTGCCATCAGTGAGTCGCCCACAGGGGGCTACGGCTACACCTTC	CAISESPTGGYGYTF
-	-	TRBV11-2	TRBJ1-6	TGTGCCAGCAGCTCCCCGATGTATAATTCACCCCTCCACTTT	CASSSPMYNSPLHF
-	-	TRBV24-1	TRBJ2-7	TGTGCCACCAGTGATCAGAACGACAGCCCCTACGAGCAGTACTTC	CATSDQNDSPYEQYF
-	-	TRBV19	TRBJ1-4	TGTGCCAGTAGTAAAAGGGGCGCCGCAACTAATGAAAAACTGTTTTTT	CASSKRGAATNEKLFF
-	TRBD2	TRBV3-1/TRBV3-2	TRBJ2-3	TGTGCCAGCAGCCAAGTGGTACTAGCGGGACCTGGGGTCACAGATACGCAGTATTTT	CASSQVVLAGPGVTDTQYF
-	-	TRBV2	TRBJ1-2	TGTGCCAGCAGTAGAAGGGTCGCAGACTATGGCTACACCTTC	CASSRRVADYGYTF
-	-	TRBV28	TRBJ1-2	TGTGCCAGCAACCCTGTGGGGGATACCAGCTTTAACTATGGCTACACCTTC	CASNPVGDTSFNYGYTF
many	-	TRBV7-8	TRBJ2-1	TGTGCCAGCAGCTTGGGGGTCAATGAGCAGTTCTTC	CASSLGVNEQFF
-	-	TRBV5-1	TRBJ2-2	TGCGCCAGCAGCTTGGGGGCCAGGGACACCGGGGAGCTGTTTTTT	CASSLGARDTGELFF
-	-	TRBV27	TRBJ2-3	TGTGCCAGCAGTTTATCTCGGAGGGGAATCACAGATACGCAGTATTTT	CASSLSRRGITDTQYF
-	-	TRBV20-1	TRBJ2-5	TGCAGTGCTAGTCAACCGCGGGCCCTAGAGGAGACCCAGTACTTC	CSASQPRALEETQYF